Each of the 10 T cell receptor beta chains below was sequenced from the same sample in a study of cytomegalovirus exposure and HLA in healthy donors. The study ran its PCR with 60 Vbeta and 13 Jbeta primers. TCRdb keeps only in-frame clones here, not all; method: immunoSEQ multiplex PCR. This repertoire shows more than 100,000 clones, roughly four fifths found once; its top ten account for about 3.3%. Source material: PBMCs. The receptors were gathered from a woman aged 25 to 45 in good health and CMV-seropositive.

V gene TRBV4-2 combines with J gene TRBJ2-2; 11 bases agree with TRBD1. V was pared by 0 bases and J by 4 bases, with 1 base of the junction left unmatched. The CDR3 is 16 residues long. Germline V gene data show CDR1 as LGHNA and CDR2 as YNFKEQ. The CDR3: CASSQDGTGGTGELFF. The CDR3 region has the DNA TGTGCCAGCAGCCAAGATGGGACAGGGGGCACCGGGGAGCTGTTTTTT.

This clone was observed a single time. The genes are TRBV18 and TRBJ1-2, with 9 bases that match TRBD1. This CDR3 spans 14 amino acids. Trimming cost V 3 bases and J 5 bases; bases outside gene matches: 4. The germline V gene encodes CDR1 KGHSH and CDR2 LQKENI. CDR3 residues: CASSPGTGFYGYTF. For the CDR3, the DNA is TGTGCCAGCTCACCCGGGACAGGGTTTTATGGCTACACCTTC.

The CDR3 loop is CASSGARGSRVRETQYF. Written as DNA, the CDR3 is TGTGCCAGCAGTGGTGCGCGCGGTAGCCGGGTTCGGGAGACCCAGTACTTC. V gene TRBV6-1 combines with J gene TRBJ2-5; D call uncertain. V lost 4 bases and J 5 bases, leaving 23 bases between the germline ends. CDR1 MNHNS and CDR2 SASEGT come from the germline V gene. The CDR3 sequence is 17 residues long.

The chain recombines TRBV9 with TRBJ1-5; 11 bases map to TRBD1. V was clipped by 3 bases and J by 6 bases; unmatched bases: 5. CDR3 length equals 15 residues. The V gene's germline CDR1 is SGDLS and CDR2 YYNGEE. Written as DNA, the CDR3 is TGTGCCAGCAGCGGGGGGACAGGGGGATCTCAGCCCCAGCATTTT. Amino acid sequence: CASSGGTGGSQPQHF.

In its sample, this clone was seen a few times. One end of the junction does not line up with germline, which may come from a read error. This chain joins TRBV28 and TRBJ1-2; 8 bases are a match to TRBD1. The CDR3 length is 13 residues. Germline CDR1 is MDHEN and CDR2 is SYDVKM. CDR3 nucleotides: TGTGCCAGCAGTCCTGTCACAGGGGGGGTTGGTGTTTTC. It translates to CASSPVTGGVGVF.

The chain links TRBV4-3 to TRBJ1-2; TRBD1 is a possible D gene (6 bases). Germline CDR1 is LGHNA and CDR2 is YSLEER. This CDR3 has 16 residues. With 2 bases removed from V and 0 bases from J, the gap between germline ends came to 13 bases. CDR3 amino acids: CASSQTGSKSNYGYTF. In nucleotides, the CDR3 is TGCGCCAGCAGCCAAACAGGGTCCAAGTCTAACTATGGCTACACCTTC.

The CDR3 DNA is TGTGCTAGTGGTCCGGGGACCGGGGAGCTGTTTTTT. As protein: CASGPGTGELFF. This chain connects TRBV12-5 to TRBJ2-2; perhaps TRBD2 as D (5 bases). The germline V gene encodes CDR1 LGHNT and CDR2 FRNRAP. Trimming stripped 5 bases from V and 5 bases from J, with 6 bases between. The length of the CDR3 is 12 residues.

This clone was counted only a few times. This chain uses TRBV29-1 with TRBJ1-1; no reliable D call. Germline CDR1 reads SQVTM; CDR2 reads ANQGSEA. V dropped 4 bases and J dropped 3 bases, with 15 bases sitting between them. The CDR3 contains 14 residues. The CDR3 DNA sequence: TGCAGCGTTGTGTCCTCCGCGAGGTACACTGAAGCTTTCTTT. Its translation: CSVVSSARYTEAFF.

The V and J genes are TRBV5-4 and TRBJ1-2; maybe TRBD1 (6 bases). CDR3 length: 14 residues. Germline V gene sequence: CDR1 SGHNT, CDR2 YYREEE (reference sequence). V dropped 4 bases and J dropped 7 bases, with 17 bases sitting between them. The CDR3 coding sequence is TGTGCCAGCAGCGAGGAGGACAGAACGGGTGGCTACACCTTC. This sequence encodes CASSEEDRTGGYTF.

The chain couples TRBV19 to TRBJ1-3; no clear D. V was pared by 10 bases and J by 10 bases, with 11 bases between. The CDR3 length is 10 residues. Germline V lookup: CDR1 LNHDA, CDR2 SQIVND (reference sequence). CDR3 region: CATSGGTIYF. CDR3 nucleotides: TGTGCCACCTCGGGCGGGACCATATATTTT.